This T cell receptor (beta chain) emerged from a study of T cells in Graves' hyperthyroidism and ophthalmopathy. Study-level background: Peripheral blood specimens were obtained at initial diagnosis, prior to any treatment.

This CDR3 is 14 amino acids long. V was trimmed by 0 bases and J by 5 bases, leaving 8 bases between them. Germline V CDR1 and CDR2: MNHEY, SMNVEV (reference sequence). Study findings and constraints: Model output signaled ophthalmopathy a median approximately 6.2 months ahead of onset.

Graves' hyperthyroidism is called stable when ophthalmopathy does not progress within 18 months. Researchers amplified the TCR beta CDR3 regions from RNA transcripts. HTBI primers were used for first-round RT-PCR of the TCR CDR3. TCRdb reprocessed the multiplex PCR reads with MiXCR, giving one entry per CDR3 protein. The table records fewer than 350,000 distinct CDR3 sequences, 20% to 25% of them present only once. This clonotype was counted ten times or more. Antigen specificity is unknown. The specimen was blood. This chain joins TRBV27 and TRBJ2-1; D not resolved. This clonotype originated in a woman in her 50s with Graves' hyperthyroidism. DNA for the CDR3: TGTGCCAGCAGTTTATCAAGACCCGACAATGAGCAGTTCTTC. It encodes CASSLSRPDNEQFF.